This T cell receptor beta chain was sequenced during a study of cytomegalovirus exposure and HLA in healthy donors. General study findings and limits: In the 90 to 150 validation repertoires, approximately 93% of cluster scores exceeded 0, per a later analysis. Specificity of a few CMV-associated chains for CMV antigens was verified in vitro.

To note about this clone: Its antigen is not known.

Sequencing was performed with immunoSEQ multiplex PCR; in TCRdb, only in-frame clones are kept and a portion is missing. Counted here are 150,000 to 200,000 clones, approximately 90% occurring once; the ten biggest clones make up approximately 1.5%. Germline CDR1 LGHNA, CDR2 YSLEER. The CDR3 has 15 amino acids. V lost 0 bases and J lost 0, with 8 bases in between. The chain has TRBV4-3 and TRBJ1-1, with no clear D. The source material was PBMCs. This receptor was obtained from a young woman in good health and CMV-seronegative. CDR3 nucleotides: TGCGCCAGCAGCCAAGAATTACATCTGAACACTGAAGCTTTCTTT. Translated: CASSQELHLNTEAFF.